What follows are 21 T cell receptor beta chains derived from one specimen sequenced in a study of OX40 agonist ivuxolimab in advanced cancers. Only in-frame clones appear in the TCRdb table, and some are missing; sequencing was by immunoSEQ multiplex PCR. The repertoire holds about 73,000 clones, with 80% to 90% as singletons. Specimen: CD4+ or CD8+ T cells sorted from blood, collected in a trial of the OX40 agonist ivuxolimab. These receptors were collected from an adult with an advanced solid tumor such as melanoma, head and neck, liver or kidney cancer.

This clone has only one observation. This sequence joins TRBV30 and TRBJ2-7, with a tentative D call TRBD2 (6 bases). Germline V gene data show CDR1 as GTSNPN and CDR2 as SVGIG (reference sequence). The CDR3 runs to 14 residues. The V end was cut by 3 bases, the J end by 5 bases, with 17 bases between. The CDR3 DNA is TGTGCCTGGAGCGGACAACACCGGGAGAACGAGCAGTACTTC. Translation gives CAWSGQHRENEQYF.

V is TRBV7-8 and J is TRBJ2-3; maybe TRBD2 (6 bases). Germline CDR1 SGHVS, CDR2 FQNEAQ. V lost 4 bases and J 3 bases, leaving 11 bases between the germline ends. The CDR3 extends over 14 amino acids. CDR3 nucleotide sequence: TGTGCCAGCAGCTGGGGCGGGGAAACAGATACGCAGTATTTT. It translates to CASSWGGETDTQYF.

The rearrangement links TRBV2 to TRBJ1-5; D is ambiguous. V lost 6 bases and J 6 bases, leaving 15 bases between the germline ends. The CDR3 extends over 14 amino acids. The germline V gene has CDR1 SNHLY and CDR2 FYNNEI. The CDR3 nucleotides are TGTGCCAGCAGGGGAAGCCTAGGTGGTCAGCCCCAGCATTTT. The encoded protein is CASRGSLGGQPQHF.

The chain joins TRBV27 to TRBJ2-5; 8 bases align to TRBD2. This CDR3 is built from 15 residues. After removal of 2 bases from V and 2 bases from J, the junction contained 4 bases not matched to a gene. CDR1 MNHEY and CDR2 SMNVEV come from the germline V gene (reference sequence). The DNA of the CDR3 is TGTGCCAGCAGTTTAAGGCGGGGGGTACAAGAGACCCAGTACTTC. Translation gives CASSLRRGVQETQYF.

Only a few counts were recorded for this clone. The V call is TRBV19, the J call TRBJ1-1, with D possibly being TRBD1 (5 bases). The V end lost 3 bases, the J end lost 2 bases, and 13 bases lay between the germline ends. The CDR3 covers 15 residues. Germline V CDR1 and CDR2: LNHDA, SQIVND (reference sequence). The CDR3 loop is CASSMPGGKNTEAFF. In DNA, the CDR3 is TGTGCCAGTAGTATGCCGGGGGGGAAAAACACTGAAGCTTTCTTT.

The rearrangement joins TRBV19 to TRBJ2-1; 10 positions agree with TRBD1. Germline assignment: CDR1 LNHDA and CDR2 SQIVND (reference sequence). After removal of 6 bases from V and 7 bases from J, the junction contained 12 bases not matched to a gene. This CDR3 spans 16 amino acids. The CDR3 sequence is CASSPIAGQGSNEQFF. The CDR3 nucleotides are TGTGCCAGTAGCCCGATAGCGGGACAGGGGAGTAATGAGCAGTTCTTC.

This chain uses TRBV4-3 with TRBJ1-2; the match to TRBD1 covers 7 bases. CDR3 length: 15 amino acids. Trimming removed 0 bases from V and 4 bases from J; junction bases left unmatched: 5. CDR1 is LGHNA, CDR2 YSLEER, per germline. The CDR3 DNA reads as TGCGCCAGCAGCCAAGATTTACAGGGGACCTATGGCTACACCTTC. The encoded protein is CASSQDLQGTYGYTF.

V usage is TRBV11-3 and J usage is TRBJ2-2; D tentatively reads TRBD1 or TRBD2 (5 bases each). Trimming cost V 1 base and J 0 bases, with 6 bases left between them. This CDR3 is 15 amino acids long. CDR1 is SGHNT and CDR2 is YENEEA in the germline V gene. Written as DNA, the CDR3 is TGTGCCAGCAGCTTAGGGGGGACGAACACCGGGGAGCTGTTTTTT. It encodes CASSLGGTNTGELFF.

This chain connects TRBV5-1 to TRBJ1-4; unclear D gene. The V end was cut by 2 bases, the J end by 0 bases, with 8 bases between. This CDR3 is built from 15 residues. Per germline, CDR1 SGHRS and CDR2 YFSETQ. The CDR3, as DNA: TGCGCCAGCAGCTTAACAGCTGCAACTAATGAAAAACTGTTTTTT. Its translation is CASSLTAATNEKLFF.

This clone was counted between two and nine times. The chain carries TRBV27 and TRBJ2-2; 10 bases agree with TRBD2. Germline V gives CDR1 MNHEY, CDR2 SMNVEV (reference sequence). V lost 5 bases, J lost 6 bases, and 9 bases stayed unmatched. This CDR3 is built from 16 residues. The DNA for the CDR3 is TGTGCCAGCAGTCCCACTAGCGGGATGGGTCCCGGGGAGCTGTTTTTT. Residues: CASSPTSGMGPGELFF.

The chain joins TRBV19 to TRBJ1-4; possible D gene TRBD1, 5 bases. CDR1 LNHDA and CDR2 SQIVND come from the germline V gene (reference sequence). The CDR3 consists of 13 residues. Trimming stripped 4 bases from V and 8 bases from J, with 11 bases between. The CDR3 reads CASSRGIGEKLFF. The DNA for the CDR3 is TGTGCCAGTAGTAGGGGGATTGGAGAAAAACTGTTTTTT.

This clone was seen a handful of times. V is TRBV6-1 and J is TRBJ1-2; D remains unclear. Trimming took 0 bases from V and 8 from J, leaving 13 bases between them. CDR1 MNHNS and CDR2 SASEGT come from the germline V gene. The CDR3 sequence is 14 residues long. The CDR3: CASSEALAERGYTF. The CDR3 bases are TGTGCCAGCAGTGAAGCGCTGGCAGAAAGGGGCTACACCTTC.

The V gene is TRBV15, the J gene TRBJ1-3; D gene ambiguous. Germline lookup yields CDR1 LNHNV and CDR2 YYDKDF (reference sequence). V was clipped by 0 bases and J by 0 bases, with 9 bases between them. The CDR3 is 16 amino acids. Here the CDR3 DNA reads TGTGCCACCAGCAGAGATCGTGGCGCCTCTGGAAACACCATATATTTT. This encodes CATSRDRGASGNTIYF.

This chain uses TRBV6-6 with TRBJ1-5, with unresolved D. The length of the CDR3 is 15 residues. Germline CDR1 is MNHNY and CDR2 is SVGAGI (reference sequence). Trimming took 0 bases from V and 0 from J, leaving 6 bases between them. The CDR3 sequence is CASSYSGVSNQPQHF. CDR3 sequence (DNA): TGTGCCAGCAGTTACTCGGGTGTTAGCAATCAGCCCCAGCATTTT.

The chain is built from TRBV7-8 and TRBJ2-3; 7 bases are shared with TRBD1. In germline, CDR1 is SGHVS, CDR2 FQNEAQ. CDR3 size: 15 residues. J gave up 4 bases and V 5 bases, and 9 bases lay outside the gene matches. CDR3 in amino acids: CASSKDRVTADTQYF. CDR3 nucleotides: TGTGCCAGCAGCAAAGACAGGGTGACCGCAGATACGCAGTATTTT.

This chain links TRBV5-4 with TRBJ1-1; TRBD1 is a possible D gene (5 bases). The ends were cut back, 3 bases at V and 4 bases at J, with 16 bases in the middle. There are 15 residues in the CDR3. Germline values: CDR1 SGHNT, CDR2 YYREEE (reference sequence). The CDR3, as DNA: TGTGCCAGCAGCTCCCCATCCAGGGCTTCCACTGAAGCTTTCTTT. Its protein product is CASSSPSRASTEAFF.

The chain employs TRBV6-5 and TRBJ2-7; TRBD1 is a possible D gene (6 bases). The CDR3 has 14 amino acids. Deletions cut 6 bases from V and 0 bases from J, with 12 bases between. Germline lookup yields CDR1 MNHEY and CDR2 SVGAGI. CDR3 loop: CASRFDRRSYEQYF. CDR3 in DNA: TGTGCCAGCAGATTCGACAGGCGCTCCTACGAGCAGTACTTC.

The chain combines TRBV6-1 with TRBJ1-1; possible D gene TRBD1, 6 bases. CDR1 and CDR2 (germline): MNHNS, SASEGT. CDR3 length equals 17 residues. Trimming removed 5 bases at V and 1 base at J, with 20 bases between. The CDR3 DNA reads as TGTGCCAGCAGTCAAGGGGGGGGAGAGAGACGGAACACTGAAGCTTTCTTT. Translated: CASSQGGGERRNTEAFF.

V and J are TRBV7-2 and TRBJ1-2; D call uncertain. The CDR3 extends over 11 amino acids. Germline V gene data show CDR1 as SGHTA and CDR2 as FQGNSA. V shed 6 bases and J shed 13 bases, with 15 bases lying between them. The CDR3 DNA follows: TGTGCCAGCAGTCCCCAACTCGCTGGCACCTTC. As protein: CASSPQLAGTF.

This chain joins TRBV6-5 and TRBJ1-2; D may be TRBD1 (5 bases). The CDR3 is made up of 13 amino acids. Trimming removed 2 bases from V and 7 bases from J, with 11 bases in between. Germline V gene lookup returns CDR1 MNHEY and CDR2 SVGAGI. The CDR3 loop is CASSYPQAVGYTF. CDR3 nucleotides: TGTGCCAGCAGTTACCCACAGGCGGTTGGCTACACCTTC.

This clone was observed a few times. The rearrangement joins TRBV7-9 to TRBJ2-2; the D is unclear. Germline CDR1 reads SEHNR; CDR2 reads FQNEAQ (reference sequence). The CDR3 totals 14 residues. Trimming stripped 6 bases from V and 4 bases from J, with 12 bases between. The CDR3, as DNA: TGTGCCAGCAGTGCGACATTCCTCACCGGGGAGCTGTTTTTT. Protein product: CASSATFLTGELFF.